The 14 T cell receptor beta chains listed next were all sequenced from one sample in a study of CD8+CD57+ T cells in acquired aplastic anemia. Patients chosen for sequencing had shown CD8+CD57+ cell expansion by flow cytometry. According to the study, genomic DNA was the template for TCR beta VDJ and CDR3 profiling. TCRdb processed the reads anew with MiXCR; each CDR3 protein has one entry. This sample yields about 200,000 distinct CDR3 sequences, of which approximately 60% are seen a single time; roughly three fifths belongs to the top ten. The specimen was sorted CD4+, CD8+, or CD8+CD57+ T cells (not recorded which) from PBMCs. The receptors stem from a human donor with aplastic anemia.

This clonotype appeared once. J is TRBJ1-5 and V is TRBV7-9; D may be TRBD1 (5 bases). The CDR3 is made up of 16 amino acids. The germline V and J ends were trimmed by 0 bases and 2 bases, with 11 bases remaining between them. Germline CDR1 and CDR2: SEHNR and FQNEAQ (reference sequence). CDR3 sequence: CASSLAGLGGNQPQHF. The CDR3 DNA reads as TGTGCCAGCAGCTTAGCAGGATTAGGGGGCAATCAGCCCCAGCATTTT.

This chain joins TRBV11-3 and TRBJ2-3; D is perhaps TRBD1 or TRBD2 (6 bases each). The length of the CDR3 is 15 residues. CDR1 is SGHNT and CDR2 is YENEEA in the germline V gene. Trimming pared 1 base from V and 2 bases from J, leaving 10 bases between. Here the CDR3 reads CASSLVGGLTDTQYF. CDR3 nucleotide sequence: TGTGCCAGCAGCTTAGTTGGGGGGCTCACAGATACGCAGTATTTT.

This sequence joins TRBV29-1 and TRBJ2-1; D is uncertain. The CDR3 length is 14 residues. The V end was cut by 2 bases, the J end by 0 bases, with 8 bases between. CDR1 and CDR2 from the germline V gene are SQVTM and ANQGSEA. CDR3 protein: CSVETPSSYNEQFF. The CDR3 DNA follows: TGCAGCGTTGAAACGCCTAGCTCCTACAATGAGCAGTTCTTC.

This clonotype appeared many times. The J gene is TRBJ2-7, the V gene TRBV5-1, with 7 bases fitting TRBD1. J was trimmed by 1 base and V by 1 base; bases with no gene match: 8. From germline, CDR1 is SGHRS and CDR2 YFSETQ. There are 16 residues in the CDR3. CDR3 amino acids: CASSLRFDRVSYEQYF. Written as DNA, the CDR3 is TGCGCCAGCAGCTTGAGGTTCGACAGGGTGTCCTACGAGCAGTACTTC.

This clonotype was seen only a few times. The rearrangement joins TRBV5-8 to TRBJ2-7; D gene uncertain. This CDR3 region has 16 residues. Germline V lookup: CDR1 SGHTS, CDR2 YDEGEE. Trimming pared 5 bases from V and 1 base from J, leaving 19 bases between. The CDR3 DNA follows: TGTGCCAGCAGGAACGGGTCAGGCAGGAATTCCTACGAGCAGTACTTC. This gives the protein CASRNGSGRNSYEQYF.

The V and J genes are TRBV29-1 and TRBJ2-7; D gene unclear. The CDR3 is 11 amino acids. Germline V gene data show CDR1 as SQVTM and CDR2 as ANQGSEA. Deletions cut 3 bases from V and 6 bases from J, with 9 bases between. The CDR3 loop is CSVEELSEQYF. CDR3 bases: TGCAGCGTTGAGGAGTTGTCCGAGCAGTACTTC.

The chain couples TRBV7-2 to TRBJ2-7, with D possibly TRBD2 on 6 matching bases. The CDR3 totals 11 residues. Germline CDR1 reads SGHTA; CDR2 reads FQGNSA. V gave up 9 bases and J gave up 9 bases, with 15 bases separating them. In DNA form, the CDR3 reads TGTGCCAGTAGGGCGGGAAGCTGGCAGTACTTC. This encodes CASRAGSWQYF.

Ten or more counts support this clonotype. The chain joins TRBV7-9 to TRBJ1-1; 9 bases agree with TRBD1. V gave up 3 bases and J gave up 3 bases; unmatched junction bases: 5. Germline V CDR1 and CDR2: SEHNR, FQNEAQ (reference sequence). CDR3 length: 15 residues. CDR3 sequence reads: CASSFGQGLYTEAFF. Here the CDR3 DNA reads TGTGCCAGCAGCTTCGGACAGGGGTTGTACACTGAAGCTTTCTTT.

The chain is built from TRBV14 and TRBJ2-7; 7 nucleotides match TRBD1. Losses at the gene ends were 0 bases for V and 3 bases for J; bases not matched to a gene: 5. Germline V gives CDR1 SGHDN, CDR2 FVKESK. The CDR3 has 15 residues. The CDR3 loop is CASSQDTGTVYEQYF. Written as DNA, the CDR3 is TGTGCCAGCAGCCAAGACACCGGGACAGTCTACGAGCAGTACTTC.

CDR3 nucleotide sequence: TGCGCCAGCAGCGCGACGACTAGCGGGAACACCGGGGAGCTGTTTTTT. Protein sequence: CASSATTSGNTGELFF. The genes are TRBV5-1 and TRBJ2-2; 9 bases align to TRBD2. The junction had 5 bases not matched to a gene; V was cut back by 4 bases and J by 1 base. The CDR3 totals 16 residues. Germline V gives CDR1 SGHRS, CDR2 YFSETQ.

V is TRBV5-1 and J is TRBJ2-1; D remains ambiguous. CDR1 is SGHRS and CDR2 is YFSETQ in the germline V gene. Trimming left V 3 bases short and J 8 bases short, with 6 bases between. The CDR3 is 11 residues long. This CDR3 reads CASSSLDEQFF. The CDR3 DNA follows: TGCGCCAGCAGCTCTCTGGATGAGCAGTTCTTC.

This clonotype appeared a single time. The V gene is TRBV11-1, the J gene TRBJ1-1; D is uncertain. Germline assignment: CDR1 SGHAT and CDR2 FQDESV (reference sequence). The V end lost 3 bases, the J end lost 0 bases, and 11 bases lay between the germline ends. This CDR3 spans 15 amino acids. For the CDR3, the DNA is TGTGCCAGCAGCTTGGGTGCGGGGATGAACACTGAAGCTTTCTTT. It translates to CASSLGAGMNTEAFF.

The CDR3 coding sequence is TGCAGTGCTAGGGAGGTATCAGTTGGCTACACCTTC. It is translated as CSAREVSVGYTF. The rearrangement joins TRBV20-1 to TRBJ1-2, with D hard to call. CDR3 length equals 12 residues. Germline V gene lookup returns CDR1 DFQATT and CDR2 SNEGSKA (reference sequence). With 3 bases removed from V and 7 bases from J, the gap between germline ends came to 12 bases.

This CDR3 is CASSYSGTKQFF. The CDR3 bases are TGTGCCAGCAGTTACTCCGGGACAAAGCAGTTCTTC. The chain is built from TRBV6-5 and TRBJ2-1; D might be TRBD1 (6 bases). This CDR3 spans 12 amino acids. Germline-derived CDR1 and CDR2 are MNHEY and SVGAGI. V dropped 0 bases and J dropped 11 bases, with 8 bases sitting between them.